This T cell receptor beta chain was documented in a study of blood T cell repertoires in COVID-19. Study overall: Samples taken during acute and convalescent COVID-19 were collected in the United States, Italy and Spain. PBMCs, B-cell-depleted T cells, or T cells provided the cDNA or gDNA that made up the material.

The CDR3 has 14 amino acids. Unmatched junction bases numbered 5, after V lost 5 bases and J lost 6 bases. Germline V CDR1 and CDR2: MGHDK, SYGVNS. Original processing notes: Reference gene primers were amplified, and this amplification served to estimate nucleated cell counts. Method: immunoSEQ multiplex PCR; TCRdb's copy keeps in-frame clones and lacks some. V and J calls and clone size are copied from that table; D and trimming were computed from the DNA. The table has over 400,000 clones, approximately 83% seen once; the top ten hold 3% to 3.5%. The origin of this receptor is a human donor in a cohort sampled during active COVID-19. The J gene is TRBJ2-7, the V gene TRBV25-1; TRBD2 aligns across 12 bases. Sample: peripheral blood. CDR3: CASSTSGRLSEQYF. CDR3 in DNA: TGTGCCAGCAGTACTAGCGGGAGGTTGAGCGAGCAGTACTTC.